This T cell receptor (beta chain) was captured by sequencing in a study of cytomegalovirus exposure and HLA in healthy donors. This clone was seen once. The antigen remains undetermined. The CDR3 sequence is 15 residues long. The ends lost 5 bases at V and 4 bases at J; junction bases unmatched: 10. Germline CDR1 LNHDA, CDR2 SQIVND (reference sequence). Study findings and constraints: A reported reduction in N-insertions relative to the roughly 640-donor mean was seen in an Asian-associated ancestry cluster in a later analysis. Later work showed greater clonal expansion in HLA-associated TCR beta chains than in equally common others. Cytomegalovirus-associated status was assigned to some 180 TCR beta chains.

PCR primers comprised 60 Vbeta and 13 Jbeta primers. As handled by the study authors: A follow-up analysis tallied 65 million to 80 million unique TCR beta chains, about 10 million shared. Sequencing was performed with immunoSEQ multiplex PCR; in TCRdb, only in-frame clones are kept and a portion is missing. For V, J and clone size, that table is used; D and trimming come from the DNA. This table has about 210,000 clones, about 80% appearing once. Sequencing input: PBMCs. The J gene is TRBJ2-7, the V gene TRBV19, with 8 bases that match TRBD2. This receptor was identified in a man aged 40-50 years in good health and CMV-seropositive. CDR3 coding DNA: TGTGCCAGTAGTCCCCGTAGCGGGATGATTTACGAGCAGTACTTC. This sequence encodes CASSPRSGMIYEQYF.